The source of this T cell receptor beta chain is a study of T cell clones after liver transplantation. Study summary: Post-transplant blood was tracked for graft-donor-reactive T cell clones identified in a pre-transplant mixed lymphocyte reaction.

General study results and limits: Donor-reactive sequences fell more than third party-reactive ones, suggesting partial deletion.

Turning to this clone: Its cognate antigen is unknown.

Thawed unstimulated PBMCs were FACS-sorted by CD3, CD4 and CD8 into two populations. Repertoires were generated with immunoSEQ multiplex PCR, while TCRdb's copy carries only in-frame clones and drops some. The sample includes 95,000 to 110,000 clones, 82% of them seen just once. The sample in question was CD4+ T cells from blood, obtained before liver transplant. The sequence came from a human donor who received a liver transplant.

The CDR3 loop is CASSAQGTDEAFF. Written as DNA, the CDR3 is TGTGCCAGCAGCGCGCAAGGGACAGATGAAGCTTTCTTT. This chain uses TRBV9 with TRBJ1-1; 7 bases align to TRBD1. The CDR3 runs 13 residues. Germline V gene lookup returns CDR1 SGDLS and CDR2 YYNGEE. V lost 3 bases, J lost 7 bases, and 6 bases stayed unmatched. Full variable domain (outside the CDR3, taken from reference TRBV9 and TRBJ1-1): DSGVTQTPKHLITATGQRVTLRCSPRSGDLSVYWYQQSLDQGLQFLIQYYNGEERAKGNILERFSAQQFPDLHSELNLSSLELGDSALYFCASSAQGTDEAFFGQGTRLTVV.